The 26 T cell receptor beta chains presented below share a single source sample, sequenced in a study of T-cell reconstitution after alpha-beta-depleted transplantation in children. Their cognate antigens are unknown. The TCRbeta library was prepared with unique molecular identifiers. TCRdb reanalysed the PCR reads using MiXCR and keeps one entry per CDR3 protein. Among hundreds of thousands of distinct CDR3 sequences listed, roughly 7.8% were seen once. Whole-study results and caveats: From newly produced T cells came most of the T-cell counts and diversity one year after transplant.

The starting material was peripheral blood, obtained 360 days after TCRalphabeta/CD19-depleted stem cell transplant. All receptors come from a female patient between 2 and 10 years old who had a stem cell transplant for Fanconi anemia, so the T cells may come from the graft donor.

This clonotype was picked up a small number of times. The rearrangement links TRBV3-1 to TRBJ1-1; no reliable D call. The CDR3 spans 12 residues. Germline V gene lookup returns CDR1 LGHDT and CDR2 YNNKEL (reference sequence). V lost 4 bases and J 7 bases, leaving 10 bases between the germline ends. CDR3 sequence reads: CASSPGRIEAFF. CDR3 coding DNA: TGTGCCAGCAGCCCCGGACGGATTGAAGCTTTCTTT.

V gene TRBV7-9 combines with J gene TRBJ1-1; TRBD1 might be the D (5 bases). The CDR3 covers 15 residues. The V end was cut by 4 bases, the J end by 3 bases, with 15 bases between. Germline V gives CDR1 SEHNR, CDR2 FQNEAQ (reference sequence). CDR3 coding DNA: TGTGCCAGCAGCTACCCCGCGAGGGGACACACTGAAGCTTTCTTT. It codes for CASSYPARGHTEAFF. Full variable domain (missing parts from reference TRBV7-9 and TRBJ1-1): DTGVSQNPRHKITKRGQNVTFRCDPISEHNRLYWYRQTLGQGPEFLTYFQNEAQLEKSRLLSDRFSAERPKGSFSTLEIQRTEQGDSAMYLCASSYPARGHTEAFFGQGTRLTVV.

There are a few counts of this clonotype. The chain carries TRBV4-2 and TRBJ2-7; the D is unclear. CDR1 and CDR2 from the germline V gene are LGHNA and YNFKEQ. Trimming stripped 5 bases from V and 2 bases from J, with 10 bases between. This CDR3 contains 13 residues. CDR3 DNA sequence: TGTGCCAGCAGCGACCCGGTCCCCTACGAGCAGTACTTC. It translates to CASSDPVPYEQYF.

Many counts were recorded for this clonotype. One junction end disagrees with the germline gene, perhaps due to a read error. The chain uses TRBV10-3 and TRBJ1-2, with D possibly matching TRBD1 (5 bases). The CDR3 has 12 residues. CDR1 is ENHRY and CDR2 is SYGVKD in the germline V gene. The CDR3 sequence is CAISETPDTPSF. For the CDR3, the DNA is TGTGCCATCAGTGAGACTCCGGACACGCCGAGCTTC.

This clonotype was counted many times. The chain has TRBV20-1 and TRBJ1-6, with D possibly being TRBD1 (6 bases). Trimming removed 5 bases at V and 5 bases at J, with 13 bases between. The germline V gene encodes CDR1 DFQATT and CDR2 SNEGSKA (reference sequence). This CDR3 comprises 14 residues. CDR3 coding DNA: TGCAGTGCTTGCTTAGGGGGGGATAATTCACCCCTCCACTTT. Encoded protein: CSACLGGDNSPLHF.

The genes are TRBV4-2 and TRBJ2-7; the D gene could be TRBD1 or TRBD2 (5 bases each). CDR3 size: 15 residues. Trimming removed 0 bases at V and 0 bases at J, with 9 bases between. Germline CDR1 is LGHNA and CDR2 is YNFKEQ. CDR3 sequence (DNA): TGTGCCAGCAGCCAAGATTGGGGGAACTCCTACGAGCAGTACTTC. As protein: CASSQDWGNSYEQYF.

CDR3: CATSRERVQAYEQYF. CDR3 coding DNA: TGTGCCACCAGCAGAGAAAGGGTACAGGCCTACGAGCAGTACTTC. V is TRBV15 and J is TRBJ2-7; possible D gene TRBD1, 5 bases. Trimming left V 0 bases short and J 2 bases short, with 11 bases between. CDR1 LNHNV and CDR2 YYDKDF come from the germline V gene (reference sequence). This CDR3 comprises 15 residues.

This clonotype was detected ten times or more. The gene calls are TRBV20-1 and TRBJ2-1; weak D call: TRBD2 (6 bases). Germline V gene sequence: CDR1 DFQATT, CDR2 SNEGSKA (reference sequence). CDR3 length: 12 amino acids. The ends were cut back, 3 bases at V and 3 bases at J, with 6 bases in the middle. The CDR3 sequence: CSASGGYNEQFF. CDR3 in DNA: TGCAGTGCTAGCGGGGGCTACAATGAGCAGTTCTTC.

This sequence joins TRBV18 and TRBJ2-1, with TRBD2 matching over 9 bases. Per the germline V gene, CDR1 is KGHSH and CDR2 is LQKENI. With 4 bases clipped from V and 0 bases from J, the junction kept 4 bases outside the gene matches. The CDR3 covers 16 residues. The CDR3 region is CASSRGGGDSYNEQFF. The CDR3 DNA follows: TGTGCCAGCTCACGTGGCGGGGGGGACTCCTACAATGAGCAGTTCTTC.

This clonotype was recorded many times. The genes are TRBV5-1 and TRBJ2-1; 7 nucleotides align to TRBD2. Germline values: CDR1 SGHRS, CDR2 YFSETQ. V lost 0 bases and J lost 0; bases outside the gene matches: 6. The CDR3 is 17 residues long. CDR3 loop: CASSLVGGGSSYNEQFF. In DNA form, the CDR3 reads TGCGCCAGCAGCTTGGTTGGGGGGGGAAGCTCCTACAATGAGCAGTTCTTC.

This clonotype was found many times. The chain links TRBV29-1 to TRBJ2-3; D is ambiguous. This CDR3 is built from 12 residues. The germline V gene encodes CDR1 SQVTM and CDR2 ANQGSEA. V lost 1 base, J lost 11 bases, and 13 bases lay in between. The CDR3 is CSVEGRGVGQYF. The CDR3 region has the DNA TGCAGCGTTGAAGGTCGTGGTGTCGGGCAGTATTTT.

This clonotype turned up a few times. The V gene is TRBV7-8, the J gene TRBJ2-5; D is uncertain. V was pared by 2 bases and J by 4 bases, with 14 bases between. The CDR3 consists of 15 residues. Germline values: CDR1 SGHVS, CDR2 FQNEAQ. The CDR3, as DNA: TGTGCCAGCAGCTTACGTCTCATACCCCGAGAGACCCAGTACTTC. It encodes CASSLRLIPRETQYF.

This clonotype was found many times. The chain has TRBV2 and TRBJ2-7; D gene ambiguous. CDR3 length equals 12 residues. Trimming took off 4 bases at V and 3 bases at J, with 7 bases between the two ends. CDR1 SNHLY and CDR2 FYNNEI come from the germline V gene. CDR3 protein: CASSAANYEQYF. CDR3 bases: TGTGCCAGCAGTGCGGCAAACTACGAGCAGTACTTC.

This clonotype was observed a few times. The chain carries TRBV12-3 or TRBV12-4 and TRBJ1-1; 7 positions agree with TRBD1. The CDR3 loop spans 14 amino acids. The junction had 4 bases not matched to a gene; V was cut back by 3 bases and J by 3 bases. Written as DNA, the CDR3 is TGTGCCAGCAGTTTCGACAGGGTCTACACTGAAGCTTTCTTT. Residues: CASSFDRVYTEAFF.

The rearrangement uses TRBV3-1 and TRBJ2-1, with 13 bases lining up with TRBD2. Looked up from germline, CDR1 is LGHDT and CDR2 is YNNKEL (reference sequence). The CDR3 contains 17 residues. V was clipped by 11 bases and J by 3 bases; unmatched bases: 13. In DNA, the CDR3 is TGTGCCTCCACCCCGCAGGGGACTAGCGGGGTCTACAATGAGCAGTTCTTC. It is translated as CASTPQGTSGVYNEQFF.

This clonotype was counted many times. V usage is TRBV12-3 or TRBV12-4 and J usage is TRBJ2-2; D not resolved. The CDR3 runs 14 residues. The V end was cut by 2 bases, the J end by 3 bases, with 7 bases between. The CDR3 loop is CASSLTGHTGELFF. The CDR3 DNA reads as TGTGCCAGCAGTTTAACCGGGCACACCGGGGAGCTGTTTTTT.

J is TRBJ2-2 and V is TRBV7-3, with D uncertain. The CDR3 runs to 15 residues. CDR1 and CDR2 from the germline V gene are SGHTA and FQGTGA. V dropped 1 base and J dropped 7 bases, with 13 bases sitting between them. CDR3 nucleotide sequence: TGTGCCAGCAGCTTAATGATTGCAGGAAGCGGGGAGCTGTTTTTT. It encodes CASSLMIAGSGELFF.

This clonotype has ten or more counts. This chain uses TRBV5-1 with TRBJ1-1; a weak D match, TRBD1 (5 bases). CDR1 is SGHRS and CDR2 is YFSETQ in the germline V gene. There are 15 residues in the CDR3. V was shortened by 1 base and J by 3 bases, with 13 bases between the two germline ends. CDR3 sequence reads: CASSLYQGGDTEAFF. The CDR3 bases are TGCGCCAGCAGCTTGTATCAAGGAGGGGACACTGAAGCTTTCTTT.

The chain recombines TRBV20-1 with TRBJ2-2; D is tentatively TRBD1 or TRBD2 (6 bases each). The CDR3 runs 14 residues. CDR1 DFQATT and CDR2 SNEGSKA come from the germline V gene (reference sequence). V shed 6 bases and J shed 1 base, with 12 bases lying between them. As DNA, the CDR3 is TGCAGTGCCGGGGGCCTCCTGAACACCGGGGAGCTGTTTTTT. Translating it yields CSAGGLLNTGELFF.

The chain uses TRBV20-1 and TRBJ1-2; tentatively, D is TRBD1 (5 bases). The CDR3 loop spans 14 amino acids. V was pared by 4 bases and J by 3 bases, with 15 bases between. CDR1 is DFQATT, CDR2 SNEGSKA, per germline (reference sequence). CDR3: CSATLPGGDYGYTF. CDR3 nucleotides: TGCAGTGCTACCCTTCCCGGGGGGGACTATGGCTACACCTTC.

In this sample, this clonotype turned up a few times. This chain joins TRBV14 and TRBJ2-3, with D possibly being TRBD2 (6 bases). Trimming stripped 8 bases from V and 0 bases from J, with 6 bases between. The CDR3 is 12 amino acids. CDR1 and CDR2 (germline): SGHDN, FVKESK. The CDR3 DNA reads as TGTGCCAGCGGACTAAGCACAGATACGCAGTATTTT. Protein sequence: CASGLSTDTQYF. The complete variable domain, with remaining parts taken from reference TRBV14 and TRBJ2-3, reads EAGVTQFPSHSVIEKGQTVTLRCDPISGHDNLYWYRRVMGKEIKFLLHFVKESKQDESGMPNNRFLAERTGGTYSTLKVQPAELEDSGVYFCASGLSTDTQYFGPGTRLTVL.

This clonotype was seen many times. The CDR3 nucleotides read TGTGCCAGCAGCCCGACTAGCGGGGTGAACTACGAGCAGTACTTC. Protein: CASSPTSGVNYEQYF. The chain uses TRBV4-2 and TRBJ2-7, with 11 bases aligning to TRBD2. Germline lookup yields CDR1 LGHNA and CDR2 YNFKEQ. The length of the CDR3 is 15 residues. V was pared by 4 bases and J by 3 bases, with 5 bases of the junction left unmatched.

This clonotype was recorded at least ten times. The V and J genes are TRBV20-1 and TRBJ2-3; perhaps TRBD2 as D (5 bases). The CDR3 totals 12 residues. CDR1 DFQATT and CDR2 SNEGSKA come from the germline V gene (reference sequence). V was clipped by 3 bases and J by 2 bases, with 6 bases between them. Here the CDR3 DNA reads TGCAGTGCTAGCGGGGACACAGATACGCAGTATTTT. It codes for CSASGDTDTQYF.

In this sample, this clonotype turned up many times. The rearrangement links TRBV15 to TRBJ1-4, with D unresolved. The ends were cut back, 1 base at V and 8 bases at J, with 11 bases in the middle. Germline V gene sequence: CDR1 LNHNV, CDR2 YYDKDF (reference sequence). The CDR3 consists of 14 residues. CDR3 nucleotides: TGTGCCACCAGCAGAGTTTTGGGTGGAGAAAAACTGTTTTTT. Translated: CATSRVLGGEKLFF.

This clonotype was seen many times. The chain uses TRBV15 and TRBJ2-3; D not certain. The CDR3 sequence is 15 residues long. V was pared by 0 bases and J by 2 bases, with 9 bases between. The germline CDR1 and CDR2 sequences are LNHNV and YYDKDF (reference sequence). CDR3: CATSRDKLYTDTQYF. The DNA for the CDR3 is TGTGCCACCAGCAGAGATAAGCTATACACAGATACGCAGTATTTT.

This clonotype came up many times. The chain uses TRBV12-3 or TRBV12-4 and TRBJ2-3; D is uncertain. The ends were cut back, 6 bases at V and 6 bases at J, with 10 bases in the middle. The CDR3 loop spans 12 amino acids. The CDR3 reads CASRTLRDTQYF. The CDR3 bases are TGTGCCAGCAGGACCCTGCGCGATACGCAGTATTTT.